This T cell receptor beta chain was documented in a study of metastatic and nonmetastatic thyroid tumors. Background on the study: Repertoire comparison spanned blood and tumor or nodule tissue of malignant and benign thyroid patients.

Ten or more counts support this clone. Germline V gene sequence: CDR1 DFQATT, CDR2 SNEGSKA (reference sequence). Between the trimmed V and J ends, which lost 4 bases and 5 bases, there was a span of 10 bases. The CDR3 is made up of 12 amino acids. TCRdb used MiXCR to call clones anew from the PCR reads. The sample comprises 30,000 to 35,000 clones, 25% to 35% of which are singletons, and approximately 31% rests with the top ten. Not a single patient had been given any form of treatment at any point before undergoing thyroid surgery. The sequence was collected from a female donor with papillary thyroid cancer or a benign thyroid nodule (not recorded which). Some clones in this sample may be carry-over from other donors' samples. The sequenced material came from blood. The chain has TRBV20-1 and TRBJ2-3; TRBD1 might be the D (5 bases). The chain's CDR3 is CSAMTQGDTQYF. The CDR3 nucleotides are TGCAGTGCTATGACCCAGGGAGATACGCAGTATTTT.